This record covers a single TCR beta chain. The junction departs from the called germline gene at one end, perhaps through a read error. Primers: 60 Vbeta forward and 13 Jbeta reverse. Libraries were prepared by immunoSEQ multiplex PCR; TCRdb keeps only in-frame clonotypes and omits some of them. Found here are 130,000 to 150,000 clones, over 65% of them singletons; the top ten hold 4.3%. The data stem from a study of cytomegalovirus exposure and HLA in healthy donors. This CDR3 has 13 residues. Germline CDR1 is SSHAT and CDR2 is FNYEAQ (reference sequence). V and J are TRBV7-7 and TRBJ2-7; weak D call: TRBD2 (6 bases). The sample consisted of PBMCs. The TCR comes from a man aged 18 to 29 in good health and CMV-seropositive. The CDR3 protein is CASSLSAGYEQYF. The CDR3 DNA follows: TGTGCTAGCAGCCTCTCGGCGGGGTACGAGCAGTACTTC.